The clone carrying this T cell receptor (beta chain) has more than one count but fewer than ten. Other DNA sequences from this sample encode an identical CDR3 as well. These data are taken from a study of blood T cell repertoires in COVID-19. Original handling: Estimation of nucleated cell counts relied on the amplification of reference gene primers. Sequencing used immunoSEQ multiplex PCR; TCRdb keeps in-frame clones, though not all of them. The V and J calls and clone size were taken over from that table, and D and trimming were inferred from the DNA. The sample shows some 400,000 clones, around 87% of them seen only once. Trimming at V came to 3 bases and at J to 0 bases, leaving 1 base not matched to a gene. From germline, CDR1 is MDHEN and CDR2 SYDVKM. There are 14 residues in the CDR3.

The rearrangement links TRBV28 to TRBJ1-1, with 7 positions matching TRBD1. The TCR was taken from a woman aged 55-69 years with COVID-19, enrolled during active disease. Sequencing input: peripheral blood. The CDR3 protein is CASSLGQLNTEAFF. For the CDR3, the DNA is TGTGCCAGCAGTTTGGGACAGTTGAACACTGAAGCTTTCTTT.